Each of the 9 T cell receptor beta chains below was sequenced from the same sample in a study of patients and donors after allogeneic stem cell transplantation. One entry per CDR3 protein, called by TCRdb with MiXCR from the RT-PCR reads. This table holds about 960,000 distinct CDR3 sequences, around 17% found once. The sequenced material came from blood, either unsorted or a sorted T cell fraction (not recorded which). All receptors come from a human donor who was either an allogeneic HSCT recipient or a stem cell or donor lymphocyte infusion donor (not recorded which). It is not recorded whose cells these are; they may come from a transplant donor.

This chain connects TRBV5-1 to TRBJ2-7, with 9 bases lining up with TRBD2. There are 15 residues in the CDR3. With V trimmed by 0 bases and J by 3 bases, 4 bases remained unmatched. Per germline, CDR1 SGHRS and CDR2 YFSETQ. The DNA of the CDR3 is TGCGCCAGCAGCTTGGCGGCGACTAGCGGCTACGAGCAGTACTTC. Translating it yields CASSLAATSGYEQYF.

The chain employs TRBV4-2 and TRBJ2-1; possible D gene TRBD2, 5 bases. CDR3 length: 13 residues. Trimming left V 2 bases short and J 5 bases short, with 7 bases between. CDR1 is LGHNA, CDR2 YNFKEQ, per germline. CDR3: CASSQILDNEQFF. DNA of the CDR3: TGTGCCAGCAGCCAAATACTAGACAATGAGCAGTTCTTC.

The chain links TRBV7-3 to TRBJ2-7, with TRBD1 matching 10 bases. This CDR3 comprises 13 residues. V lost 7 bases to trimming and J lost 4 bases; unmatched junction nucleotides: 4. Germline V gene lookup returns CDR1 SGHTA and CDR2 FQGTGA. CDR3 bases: TGTGCCAGCAAGTTGGACAGGGGGTACGAGCAGTACTTC. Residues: CASKLDRGYEQYF.

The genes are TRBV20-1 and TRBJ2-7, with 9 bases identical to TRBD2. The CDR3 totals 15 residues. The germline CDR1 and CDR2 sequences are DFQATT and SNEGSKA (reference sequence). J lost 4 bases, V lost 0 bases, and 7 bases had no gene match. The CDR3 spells CSARDTASGKYEQYF. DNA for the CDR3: TGCAGTGCTAGAGATACGGCTAGCGGGAAATACGAGCAGTACTTC.

The CDR3 spells CAISSQSNQPQHF. CDR3 in DNA: TGTGCCATCAGTAGTCAGAGCAATCAGCCCCAGCATTTT. This sequence joins TRBV10-3 and TRBJ1-5, with no clear D. The V and J ends lost 5 bases and 1 base respectively, with 6 bases between them. Germline V gene lookup returns CDR1 ENHRY and CDR2 SYGVKD. This CDR3 spans 13 amino acids.

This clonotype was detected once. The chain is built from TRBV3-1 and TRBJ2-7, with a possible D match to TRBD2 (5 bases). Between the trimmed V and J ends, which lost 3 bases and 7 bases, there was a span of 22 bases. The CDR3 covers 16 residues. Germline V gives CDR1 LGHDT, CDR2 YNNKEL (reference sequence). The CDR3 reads CASSQEKAGGSGEQYF. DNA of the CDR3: TGTGCCAGCAGCCAGGAAAAGGCAGGCGGCTCGGGAGAGCAGTACTTC.

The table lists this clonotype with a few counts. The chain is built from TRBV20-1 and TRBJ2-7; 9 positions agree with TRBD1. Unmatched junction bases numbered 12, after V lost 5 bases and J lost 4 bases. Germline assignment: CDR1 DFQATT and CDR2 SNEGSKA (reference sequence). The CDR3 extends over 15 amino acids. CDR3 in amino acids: CSARPPGTGLYEQYF. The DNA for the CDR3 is TGCAGTGCTCGTCCTCCCGGGACAGGGTTATACGAGCAGTACTTC.

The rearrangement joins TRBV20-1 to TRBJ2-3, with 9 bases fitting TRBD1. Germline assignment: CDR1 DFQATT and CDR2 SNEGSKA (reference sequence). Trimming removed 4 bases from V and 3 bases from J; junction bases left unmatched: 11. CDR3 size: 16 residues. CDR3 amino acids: CSAKIWNRGHTDTQYF. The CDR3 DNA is TGCAGTGCTAAGATATGGAACAGGGGGCATACAGATACGCAGTATTTT.

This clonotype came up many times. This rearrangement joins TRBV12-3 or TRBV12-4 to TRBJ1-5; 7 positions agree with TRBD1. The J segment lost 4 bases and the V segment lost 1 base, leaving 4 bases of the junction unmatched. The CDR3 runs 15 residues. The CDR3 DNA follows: TGTGCCAGCAGTTTAGGGTCAGGGGGGAATCAGCCCCAGCATTTT. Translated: CASSLGSGGNQPQHF.